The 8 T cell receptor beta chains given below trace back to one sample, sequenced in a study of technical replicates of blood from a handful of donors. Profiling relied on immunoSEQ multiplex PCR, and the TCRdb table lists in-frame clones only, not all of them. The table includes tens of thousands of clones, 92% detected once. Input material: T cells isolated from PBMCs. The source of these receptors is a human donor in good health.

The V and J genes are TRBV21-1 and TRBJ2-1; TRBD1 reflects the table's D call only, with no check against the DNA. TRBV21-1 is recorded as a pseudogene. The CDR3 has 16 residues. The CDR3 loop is CASSKEGALWENEQFF. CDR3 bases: TGTGCCAGCAGCAAAGAGGGGGCGCTTTGGGAGAATGAGCAGTTCTTC.

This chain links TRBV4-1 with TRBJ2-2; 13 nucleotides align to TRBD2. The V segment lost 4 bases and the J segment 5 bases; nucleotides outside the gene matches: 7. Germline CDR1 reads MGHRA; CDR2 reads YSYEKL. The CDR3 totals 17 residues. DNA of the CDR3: TGCGCCAGCAGCCCAAGGGGACTAGCGGGATGGACCGGGGAGCTGTTTTTT. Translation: CASSPRGLAGWTGELFF.

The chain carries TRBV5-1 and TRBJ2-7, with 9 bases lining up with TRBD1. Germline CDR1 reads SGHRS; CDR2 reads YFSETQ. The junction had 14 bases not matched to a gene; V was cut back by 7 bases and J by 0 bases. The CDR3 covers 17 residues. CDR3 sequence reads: CASLPGQGGAYSYEQYF. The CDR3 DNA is TGCGCCAGCCTCCCGGGACAGGGTGGGGCTTACTCCTACGAGCAGTACTTC.

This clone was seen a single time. The CDR3 region is CASSQDREVEWAFF. DNA of the CDR3: TGCGCCAGCAGCCAAGATCGGGAGGTGGAGTGGGCTTTCTTT. This chain joins TRBV4-1 and TRBJ1-1; no clear D. With 0 bases removed from V and 11 bases from J, the gap between germline ends came to 16 bases. The CDR3 covers 14 residues. CDR1 MGHRA and CDR2 YSYEKL come from the germline V gene.

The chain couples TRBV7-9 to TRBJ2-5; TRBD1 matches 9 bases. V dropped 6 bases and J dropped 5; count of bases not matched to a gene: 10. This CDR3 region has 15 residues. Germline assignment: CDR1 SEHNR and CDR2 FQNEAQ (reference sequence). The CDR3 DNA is TGTGCCAGCAGTTACAACCGGGACAGGGAGGAGACCCAGTACTTC. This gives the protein CASSYNRDREETQYF. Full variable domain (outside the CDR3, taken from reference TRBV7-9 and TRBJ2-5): DTGVSQNPRHKITKRGQNVTFRCDPISEHNRLYWYRQTLGQGPEFLTYFQNEAQLEKSRLLSDRFSAERPKGSFSTLEIQRTEQGDSAMYLCASSYNRDREETQYFGPGTRLLVL.

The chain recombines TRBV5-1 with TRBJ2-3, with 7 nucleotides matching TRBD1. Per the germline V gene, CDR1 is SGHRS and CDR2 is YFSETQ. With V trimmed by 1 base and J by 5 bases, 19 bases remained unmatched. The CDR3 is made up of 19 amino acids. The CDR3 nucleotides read TGCGCCAGCAGCTTGTGGGGGCTAGAAGAAGGGGGCTTGGGAGATACGCAGTATTTT. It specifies CASSLWGLEEGGLGDTQYF.

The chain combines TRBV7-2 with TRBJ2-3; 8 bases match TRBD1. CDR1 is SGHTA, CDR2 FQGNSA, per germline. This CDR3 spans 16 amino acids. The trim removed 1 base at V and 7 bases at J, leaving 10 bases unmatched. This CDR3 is CASSLERTGFGYTQYF. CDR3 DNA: TGTGCCAGCAGCTTAGAGAGGACAGGGTTTGGTTATACGCAGTATTTT.

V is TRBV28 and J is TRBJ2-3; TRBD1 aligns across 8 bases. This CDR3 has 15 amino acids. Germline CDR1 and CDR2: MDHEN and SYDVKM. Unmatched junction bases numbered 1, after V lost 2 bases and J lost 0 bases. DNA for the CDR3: TGTGCCAGCAGTTTAGGACAGGGAAGCACAGATACGCAGTATTTT. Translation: CASSLGQGSTDTQYF.